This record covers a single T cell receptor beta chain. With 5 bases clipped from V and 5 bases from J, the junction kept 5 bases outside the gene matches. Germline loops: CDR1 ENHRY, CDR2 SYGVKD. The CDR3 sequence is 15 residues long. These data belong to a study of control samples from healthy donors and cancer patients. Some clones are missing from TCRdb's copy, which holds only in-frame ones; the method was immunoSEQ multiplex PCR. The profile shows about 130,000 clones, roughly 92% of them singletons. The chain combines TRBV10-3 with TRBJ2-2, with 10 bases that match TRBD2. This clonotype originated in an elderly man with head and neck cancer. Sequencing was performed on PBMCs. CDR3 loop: CAISSGGALTGELFF. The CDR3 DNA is TGTGCCATCAGTAGCGGGGGGGCCTTGACCGGGGAGCTGTTTTTT.